A selection of T cell receptor beta chains follows, all from one sample in a study of T cell clonotyping in hematopoietic cell transplantation. The assay was immunoSEQ multiplex PCR, and TCRdb's table has in-frame clones only and misses some. The sample includes 9,500 to 15,000 clones, roughly 89% seen only once; the top ten take roughly 4%. Sequenced sample: peripheral blood mononuclear cells. The receptors were gathered from a human donor who either received an allogeneic hematopoietic cell transplant for a myeloid malignancy or was a related donor (not recorded which). Some clones in this sample may be carry-over from other donors' samples. Both conserved end residues are part of each CDR3. The order of the fields is V gene, D gene, clone size, J gene, CDR3 DNA, CDR3 protein. The D gene is left open where the match is weak. Rows may omit the clone size; those that give it use once, few, many or a size class.

TRBV5-8	TRBD1	-	TRBJ2-7	TGTGCCAGCAGCCCTGACCTGGACAGGATATCCTACGAGCAGTACTTC	CASSPDLDRISYEQYF
TRBV27	TRBD2	-	TRBJ2-5	TGTGCCAGCAGTTCCCCGAACGGGAGGGTCGAGACCCAGTACTTC	CASSSPNGRVETQYF
TRBV6-5	-	-	TRBJ1-6	TGTGCCAGCAGTTACTTCCGGAGCTCCTATAATTCACCCCTCCACTTT	CASSYFRSSYNSPLHF
TRBV4-1	-	-	TRBJ2-7	TGCGCCAGCAGCCAAGGTCCGGCATACGAGCAGTACTTC	CASSQGPAYEQYF
TRBV19	-	once	TRBJ2-1	TGTGCCAGTAGTATAGGGCAGGTTGTTGAGCAGTTCTTC	CASSIGQVVEQFF
TRBV6-5	-	-	TRBJ2-1	TGTGCCAGCAGGCCCGCCCCCTACAATGAGCAGTTCTTC	CASRPAPYNEQFF
TRBV5-1	-	-	TRBJ1-1	TGCGCCAGCAGCTTACGTAGGAACACTGAAGCTTTCTTT	CASSLRRNTEAFF
TRBV27	-	few	TRBJ1-5	TGTGCCAGCAGCCGGGGAGGCAATCAGCCCCAGCATTTT	CASSRGGNQPQHF
TRBV2	-	-	TRBJ2-7	TGTGCCAGCGTTTGGGGCCAGCTTGATTCCGAGCAGTACTTC	CASVWGQLDSEQYF
TRBV30	TRBD1	-	TRBJ2-7	TGTGCCTGGACTGGACAGGGCGGATACTACGAGCAGTACTTC	CAWTGQGGYYEQYF
TRBV27	-	-	TRBJ1-1	TGTGCCAGCAGTTTCGGTGACAGATACACTGAAGCTTTCTTT	CASSFGDRYTEAFF
TRBV5-6	-	-	TRBJ2-5	TGTGCCAGCAGCTTGTTCAGGTACCAAGAGACCCAGTACTTC	CASSLFRYQETQYF
TRBV6-5	-	-	TRBJ2-2	TGTGCCAGCAGTTACTCTCGAGTTAACGGGGAGCTGTTTTTT	CASSYSRVNGELFF
TRBV7-9	-	-	TRBJ1-6	TGTGCCAGCAGCGCCCCGGGGGGGCTTAATTCACCCCTCCACTTT	CASSAPGGLNSPLHF
TRBV10-3	-	-	TRBJ1-2	TGTGCCATCAGTGAACAGGGCTCGCAGGACTATGGCTACACCTTC	CAISEQGSQDYGYTF
TRBV11-1	-	-	TRBJ2-7	TGTGCCAGCAGCTCGACACGTTACGAGCAGTACTTC	CASSSTRYEQYF
TRBV5-1	-	-	TRBJ1-1	TGCGCCAGCAGGTCGGGCTACAGGGAAAACACTGAAGCTTTCTTT	CASRSGYRENTEAFF
TRBV4-3	-	-	TRBJ1-5	TGCGCCAGCAGCCAAGATCTGCGAGGAGGCAATCAGCCCCAGCATTTT	CASSQDLRGGNQPQHF
TRBV14	-	-	TRBJ1-4	TGTGCCAGCAGCCAAGATAAGAGACAGCTTAATGAAAAACTGTTTTTT	CASSQDKRQLNEKLFF
TRBV7-9	-	once	TRBJ1-4	TGTGCCAGCAGCCCCTTTTTCAGACAGTCTAATGAAAAACTGTTTTTT	CASSPFFRQSNEKLFF
TRBV9	-	-	TRBJ1-2	TGTGCCAGCAGCGCACAGGGCTTGGGGAGCTATGGCTACACCTTC	CASSAQGLGSYGYTF
TRBV6-6	-	once	TRBJ2-2	TGTGCCAGCAGGTTAGCGGAGAACACCGGGGAGCTGTTTTTT	CASRLAENTGELFF